This TCR beta chain was recorded in a study of Graves' ophthalmopathy and Graves' hyperthyroidism. This CDR3 comprises 17 residues. Germline CDR1 and CDR2: SGHTS and YDEGEE. J gave up 5 bases and V 2 bases, and 11 bases lay outside the gene matches. In regard to this clonotype: Antigen unknown.

RNA transcripts served as template for amplifying TCR beta CDR3 sequences. HTBI-primed RT-PCR formed the first round, and a multiplex PCR formed the second. TCRdb used MiXCR to reprocess the multiplex PCR reads, holding one entry per CDR3 protein. The repertoire holds over a million distinct CDR3 sequences, with less than 45% as singletons. General study results and limits: Ophthalmopathy progression was predicted with 55% to 71% sensitivity and approximately 79% specificity.

The chain carries TRBV5-8 and TRBJ1-4; 8 positions agree with TRBD1. The sequence was collected from an adult man with Graves' hyperthyroidism. The sequencing sample was made of peripheral blood or thyroid tissue (not recorded which). The CDR3 here is CASSFASGTGENEKLFF. CDR3 in DNA: TGTGCCAGCAGCTTCGCTTCTGGGACAGGAGAGAATGAAAAACTGTTTTTT.